Described below is a single T cell receptor (beta chain) sequence and its context. Its antigen is still unknown. Per-base qualities were not stored, and no clone one base away is much larger. As encoded in the germline V gene (reference sequence), CDR1 is LNHDA while CDR2 is SQIVND. V ends up 2 bases short and J 3 bases short, with an unmatched junction base count of 6. Including the terminal cysteine and phenylalanine, the CDR3 comprises 15 residues. The DNA shown is the 45-base CDR3, in frame from base 1. This specimen comes from a study of T cell changes during pregnancy in multiple sclerosis (dated by TCRdb to between 2018 and 2020). Regarding the research as a whole: The study looked at changes in the T cell repertoire across pregnancy in women with multiple sclerosis.

The library was generated by the immunoSEQ multiplex PCR assay. Drawn from immuneACCESS, this table holds only the in-frame rearrangements with V and J called that TCRdb kept. Clones are partly lost; checked studies trace under half to an unresolved V gene and leave the rest unexplained. This sample lists approximately 100,000 clones; 85% to 95% were detected once. About 4.5% of the sample belongs to the ten largest clones. This TCR was recovered from a female donor with multiple sclerosis, enrolled in a pregnancy study. The source material was peripheral blood, sampled in the first trimester of pregnancy. The V and J segments used are TRBV19 and TRBJ2-7, with 8 middle bases fitting TRBD1. The CDR3 reads CASSINPGTGYEQYF. Read as DNA, the sequence is TGTGCCAGTAGTATAAACCCCGGGACAGGCTACGAGCAGTACTTC.